This T cell receptor (beta chain) originates from a study of identifying expanded T cells in peripheral blood. Study-level findings and limits: Differentially abundant clones: about 1.2 between replicates, around 16 at about two weeks, more than 18 at four. Across healthy donors, higher total template counts meant significantly greater roughly 2-week count variance.

The CDR3 has 18 amino acids. Per germline, CDR1 LGHNA and CDR2 YNFKEQ. Germline trimming cut 4 bases from V and 6 bases from J; bases unmatched to any gene: 19. Collection occurred without any documented infections or immune events in donors. Profiling relied on immunoSEQ multiplex PCR, and the TCRdb table lists in-frame clones only, not all of them. The profile shows 130,000 or so clones, 84% of them singletons. As for this clone: As yet, its antigen is unknown.

The sequence derives from a person between 18 and 69 years old in good health. This chain uses TRBV4-2 with TRBJ1-2; the match to TRBD1 covers 8 bases. Sequenced material: blood. The CDR3 spells CASSPGQGLDDTLDGYTF. The CDR3 DNA is TGTGCCAGCAGCCCTGGACAGGGATTGGATGATACCCTTGATGGCTACACCTTC.